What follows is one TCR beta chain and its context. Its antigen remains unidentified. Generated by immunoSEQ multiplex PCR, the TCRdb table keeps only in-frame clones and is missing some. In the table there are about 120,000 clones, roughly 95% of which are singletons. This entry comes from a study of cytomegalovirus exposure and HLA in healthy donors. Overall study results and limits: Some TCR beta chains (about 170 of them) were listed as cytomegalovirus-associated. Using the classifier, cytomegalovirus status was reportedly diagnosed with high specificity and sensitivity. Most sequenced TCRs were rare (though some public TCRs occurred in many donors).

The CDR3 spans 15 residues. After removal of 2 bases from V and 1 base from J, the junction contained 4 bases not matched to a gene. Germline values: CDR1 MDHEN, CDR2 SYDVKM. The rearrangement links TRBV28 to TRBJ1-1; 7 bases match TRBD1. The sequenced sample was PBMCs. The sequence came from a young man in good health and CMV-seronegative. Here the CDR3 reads CASSLARTGNTEAFF. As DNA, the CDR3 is TGTGCCAGCAGTTTAGCCCGGACAGGGAACACTGAAGCTTTCTTT.